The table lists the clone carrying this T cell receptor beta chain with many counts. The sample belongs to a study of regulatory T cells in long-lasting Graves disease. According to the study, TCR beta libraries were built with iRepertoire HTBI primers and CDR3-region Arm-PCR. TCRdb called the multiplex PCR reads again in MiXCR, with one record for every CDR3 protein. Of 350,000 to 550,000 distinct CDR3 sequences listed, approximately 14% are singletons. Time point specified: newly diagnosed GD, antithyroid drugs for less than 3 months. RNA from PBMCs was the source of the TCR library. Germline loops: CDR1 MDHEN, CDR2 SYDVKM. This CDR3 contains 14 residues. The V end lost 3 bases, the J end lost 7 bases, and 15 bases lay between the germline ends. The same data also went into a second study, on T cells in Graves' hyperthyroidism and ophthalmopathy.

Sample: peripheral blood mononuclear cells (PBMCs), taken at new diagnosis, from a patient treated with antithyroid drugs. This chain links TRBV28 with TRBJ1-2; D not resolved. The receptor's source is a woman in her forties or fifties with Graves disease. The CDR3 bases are TGTGCCAGCAGTTTGACCCAGTGGGCGCCTGGCTACACCTTC. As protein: CASSLTQWAPGYTF.